One sample yielded the 15 T cell receptor beta chains listed below, sequenced in a study of T cell repertoires in cytomegalovirus infection. TCRdb independently ran MiXCR on the reads; one entry per CDR3 protein. Seen here are around 450,000 distinct CDR3 sequences, around 10% observed once, and the top ten hold around 9.6%. Sequencing used PBMCs. These TCRs come from a human donor in good health (CMV status not recorded). Some clones in this sample may be carry-over from other donors' samples.

This clonotype has ten or more counts. The rearrangement joins TRBV7-4 to TRBJ1-1, with D unresolved. The germline CDR1 and CDR2 sequences are SGHVT and SQSDAQ. The CDR3 is made up of 14 amino acids. V lost 2 bases and J 2 bases, leaving 9 bases between the germline ends. CDR3 in amino acids: CASSLSGANTEAFF. The CDR3 DNA sequence: TGTGCCAGCAGCTTATCGGGCGCAAACACTGAAGCTTTCTTT. The full variable domain, its missing parts supplied by reference TRBV7-4 and TRBJ1-1, is GAGVSQSPRYKVAKRGRDVALRCDSISGHVTLYWYRQTLGQGSEVLTYSQSDAQRDKSGRPSGRFSAERPERSVSTLKIQRTEQGDSAVYLCASSLSGANTEAFFGQGTRLTVV.

This clonotype came up many times. The chain uses TRBV7-2 and TRBJ1-5; D perhaps matches TRBD1 (5 bases). Germline CDR1 and CDR2: SGHTA and FQGNSA. Trimming took 6 bases from V and 3 from J, leaving 15 bases between them. This CDR3 region has 15 residues. In DNA, the CDR3 is TGTGCCAGCAGTGTGAGGGAGGGGATCAATCAGCCCCAGCATTTT. Translating it yields CASSVREGINQPQHF.

The CDR3 protein is CAISESRGAEAGELFF. The CDR3 DNA reads TGTGCCATCAGTGAGTCGAGGGGGGCGGAAGCCGGGGAGCTGTTTTTT. The gene calls are TRBV10-3 and TRBJ2-2; TRBD1 or TRBD2 may be the D gene (6 bases each). Trimming cost V 0 bases and J 6 bases, with 14 bases left between them. In germline, CDR1 is ENHRY, CDR2 SYGVKD. The CDR3 is made up of 16 amino acids.

The sample holds many counts of this clonotype. This chain links TRBV6-1 with TRBJ1-5, with D perhaps TRBD1 (6 bases). CDR3 length: 14 residues. Germline V gene sequence: CDR1 MNHNS, CDR2 SASEGT. Deletions cut 3 bases from V and 6 bases from J, with 12 bases between. CDR3 in DNA: TGTGCCAGCAGTGATCCTGGGGGCGGTCAGCCCCAGCATTTT. Amino acids: CASSDPGGGQPQHF.

The count of this clonotype is one. This rearrangement joins TRBV24-1 to TRBJ2-3; 9 positions match TRBD1. V lost 7 bases, J lost 3 bases, and 4 bases stayed unmatched. CDR1 and CDR2 from the germline V gene are KGHDR and SFDVKD. The CDR3 is made up of 14 amino acids. CDR3 nucleotides: TGTGCCACCAGCGACAGGGGGATAACAGATACGCAGTATTTT. It is translated as CATSDRGITDTQYF.

This clonotype was detected many times. V usage is TRBV19 and J usage is TRBJ2-4; 14 bases are shared with TRBD2. Germline V CDR1 and CDR2: LNHDA, SQIVND (reference sequence). Trimming cost V 6 bases and J 10 bases; bases outside gene matches: 2. The CDR3 has 13 residues. The CDR3 reads CASRGLAGVIQYF. CDR3 sequence (DNA): TGTGCCAGTAGGGGACTAGCGGGAGTAATTCAGTACTTC.

This sequence joins TRBV7-9 and TRBJ2-1; perhaps TRBD2 as D (5 bases). Germline V gene sequence: CDR1 SEHNR, CDR2 FQNEAQ (reference sequence). CDR3 length: 16 amino acids. The V and J ends lost 4 bases and 0 bases respectively, with 13 bases between them. CDR3 sequence (DNA): TGTGCCAGCAGCTCGGAGGCACTGAGCTCCTACAATGAGCAGTTCTTC. Its protein is CASSSEALSSYNEQFF.

This clonotype has at least ten counts. The chain links TRBV20-1 to TRBJ1-2; a possible D gene is TRBD1 (6 bases). Germline values: CDR1 DFQATT, CDR2 SNEGSKA (reference sequence). The CDR3 is made up of 13 amino acids. V was trimmed by 6 bases and J by 3 bases, leaving 14 bases between them. The DNA for the CDR3 is TGCAGTGCCCCGACGCGGACAGACTATGGCTACACCTTC. Translation: CSAPTRTDYGYTF.

This clonotype was observed a handful of times. The V call is TRBV5-5, the J call TRBJ2-1; D is possibly TRBD2 (6 bases). This CDR3 spans 14 amino acids. V was pared by 6 bases and J by 9 bases, with 19 bases between. Germline values: CDR1 SGHKS, CDR2 YYEKEE (reference sequence). The CDR3 spells CASTWGVGSFEQFF. CDR3 nucleotide sequence: TGTGCCAGCACGTGGGGGGTAGGGTCTTTTGAGCAGTTCTTC.

This clonotype was detected a few times. This chain uses TRBV5-1 with TRBJ2-1; 8 bases map to TRBD1. The trim removed 7 bases at V and 0 bases at J, leaving 6 bases unmatched. This CDR3 has 15 residues. Germline lookup yields CDR1 SGHRS and CDR2 YFSETQ. The CDR3, as DNA: TGCGCCAGCTGCTCAGGGGGCTTCTCCTACAATGAGCAGTTCTTC. This sequence encodes CASCSGGFSYNEQFF.

This clonotype was observed many times. The chain combines TRBV18 with TRBJ1-6; 9 positions agree with TRBD1. This CDR3 is built from 14 residues. V lost 9 bases, J lost 7 bases, and 7 bases stayed unmatched. Germline V gives CDR1 KGHSH, CDR2 LQKENI. The CDR3 loop is CASSPGTGNSPLHF. The CDR3 DNA sequence: TGTGCCAGTTCGCCCGGGACAGGGAATTCACCCCTCCACTTT.

This clonotype was detected ten times or more. One end of the junction is discordant with germline, which a read error may explain. The chain combines TRBV12-3 or TRBV12-4 with TRBJ2-1; D possibly uses TRBD1 or TRBD2 (5 bases each). The CDR3 loop spans 12 amino acids. The CDR3 coding sequence is TGTGCCAGCAGTTTAGGGGGCGGACCCGGGGTCTTC. It yields the protein CASSLGGGPGVF.

This clonotype was picked up many times. The genes are TRBV5-6 and TRBJ2-7; D not certain. Deletions cut 0 bases from V and 4 bases from J, with 14 bases between. From germline, CDR1 is SGHDT and CDR2 YYEEEE. CDR3 length: 15 residues. CDR3 nucleotides: TGTGCCAGCAGCTTGGGAGGTCACCCCTTTTACGAGCAGTACTTC. It encodes CASSLGGHPFYEQYF.

V usage is TRBV19 and J usage is TRBJ2-1; TRBD1 matches at 7 bases. This CDR3 comprises 15 residues. Trimming at V came to 6 bases and at J to 4 bases, leaving 9 bases not matched to a gene. In germline, CDR1 is LNHDA, CDR2 SQIVND (reference sequence). CDR3 nucleotides: TGTGCCAGTAGCGCTACCGGGACAGCTTACAATGAGCAGTTCTTC. This codes for CASSATGTAYNEQFF.

The table lists this clonotype with many counts. The V call is TRBV6-5, the J call TRBJ2-3; no firm D call. V lost 2 bases, J lost 0 bases, and 3 bases lay in between. Looked up from germline, CDR1 is MNHEY and CDR2 is SVGAGI. CDR3 length: 13 residues. CDR3 sequence (DNA): TGTGCCAGCAGTTACAGTAGCACAGATACGCAGTATTTT. It translates to CASSYSSTDTQYF.